This T cell receptor beta chain was recovered during a study of blood T cell repertoires in COVID-19. For the study at large: The samples span acute and convalescent COVID-19 from the United States, Italy and Spain. From T cells, B-cell-depleted T cells, or PBMCs came the material, which was cDNA or gDNA.

V gave up 4 bases and J gave up 4 bases; unmatched junction bases: 3. Germline lookup yields CDR1 SEHNR and CDR2 FQNEAQ (reference sequence). The CDR3 length is 13 residues. Authors' methods: Using reference gene primer amplification, nucleated cell counts were estimated. Data came from immunoSEQ multiplex PCR; TCRdb stores just in-frame clones and leaves some out. That table furnishes V, J and clone size, whereas the DNA furnished D and trimming. This table holds over 30,000 clones, 88% found once. This clone was seen more than once but under ten times. The source is a human donor with active COVID-19. The donor label of this sample is uncertain. The sample consisted of peripheral blood. The chain combines TRBV7-9 with TRBJ1-2; 7 bases are shared with TRBD1. CDR3 in amino acids: CASSSGQIYGYTF. Written as DNA, the CDR3 is TGTGCCAGCAGCTCGGGACAGATCTATGGCTACACCTTC.